This entry lists 30 T cell receptor beta chains sequenced from one sample in a study of blood T cell repertoires in COVID-19. Method: immunoSEQ multiplex PCR; TCRdb's copy keeps in-frame clones and lacks some. The profile covers fewer than 200,000 clones, with approximately 84% appearing a single time and 7.5% to 8% taken by the ten largest. The sample was peripheral blood. The receptor set was obtained from a middle-aged man who had recovered from COVID-19.

This clone was observed a single time. DNA of the CDR3: TGTGCCAGCAGCCAGGGGACATCCAAGCAGTACTTC. Amino acids: CASSQGTSKQYF. The chain couples TRBV14 to TRBJ2-7; TRBD1 might be the D (6 bases). The CDR3 totals 12 residues. V shed 3 bases and J shed 8 bases, with 11 bases lying between them. In germline, CDR1 is SGHDN, CDR2 FVKESK.

The V call is TRBV2, the J call TRBJ1-2, with a weak D call TRBD1 (6 bases). The V and J ends lost 5 bases and 7 bases respectively, with 14 bases between them. The CDR3 is 13 residues long. Germline V gene lookup returns CDR1 SNHLY and CDR2 FYNNEI. The CDR3 sequence is CASSPGTMVGYTF. The CDR3 nucleotides read TGTGCCAGCAGTCCTGGGACAATGGTTGGCTACACCTTC.

The rearrangement links TRBV10-3 to TRBJ2-6; tentative D call: TRBD2 (6 bases). Germline V gives CDR1 ENHRY, CDR2 SYGVKD. V lost 3 bases, J lost 0 bases, and 18 bases lay in between. The CDR3 extends over 19 amino acids. CDR3 coding DNA: TGTGCCATCAGTGACCTAGGCGGGATCGAAGGCTCTGGGGCCAACGTCCTGACTTTC. Its translation: CAISDLGGIEGSGANVLTF.

The chain carries TRBV11-3 and TRBJ2-2; D gene unclear. V lost 0 bases and J 6 bases, leaving 5 bases between the germline ends. This CDR3 is 13 amino acids long. The germline CDR1 and CDR2 sequences are SGHNT and YENEEA. Written as DNA, the CDR3 is TGTGCCAGCAGCTTAGATCATCCCGGGGAGCTGTTTTTT. This translates into CASSLDHPGELFF.

This clone was seen just once. The chain joins TRBV29-1 to TRBJ1-1, with 11 bases lining up with TRBD1. V lost 6 bases to trimming and J lost 1 base; unmatched junction nucleotides: 10. This CDR3 region has 16 residues. Germline assignment: CDR1 SQVTM and CDR2 ANQGSEA. CDR3 protein: CSVGWGTGGRNTEAFF. DNA for the CDR3: TGCAGCGTAGGTTGGGGGACAGGGGGACGGAACACTGAAGCTTTCTTT.

In its sample, this clone was seen a few times. V is TRBV29-1 and J is TRBJ2-7, with TRBD2 matching over 10 bases. The V gene end was trimmed by 4 bases and the J gene end by 6 bases; junction bases not matched to a gene: 9. This CDR3 has 14 residues. The germline V gene has CDR1 SQVTM and CDR2 ANQGSEA. CDR3 residues: CSVASSGRVGEQYF. The CDR3 DNA is TGCAGCGTTGCTTCTAGCGGGAGAGTGGGCGAGCAGTACTTC.

The rearrangement joins TRBV10-2 to TRBJ2-5; 9 nucleotides match TRBD1. CDR1 is WSHSY and CDR2 is SAAADI in the germline V gene. V gave up 7 bases and J gave up 5 bases; unmatched junction bases: 14. The CDR3 sequence is 16 residues long. The CDR3 bases are TGCGCCAGCAAGGACAGGGGTCAAGGGTCTTTGGAGACCCAGTACTTC. It is translated as CASKDRGQGSLETQYF.

J is TRBJ2-3 and V is TRBV28; 9 nucleotides match TRBD1. The CDR3 totals 17 residues. CDR1 and CDR2 from the germline V gene are MDHEN and SYDVKM. Losses at the gene ends were 6 bases for V and 4 bases for J; bases not matched to a gene: 14. CDR3 amino acids: CASRSPRTGDRADTQYF. The CDR3 nucleotides are TGTGCCAGCAGATCCCCTCGAACAGGGGACAGGGCAGATACGCAGTATTTT. The variable domain in full, completed from reference TRBV28 and TRBJ2-3, reads DVKVTQSSRYLVKRTGEKVFLECVQDMDHENMFWYRQDPGLGLRLIYFSYDVKMKEKGDIPEGYSVSREKKERFSLILESASTNQTSMYLCASRSPRTGDRADTQYFGPGTRLTVL.

The V gene is TRBV7-9, the J gene TRBJ1-2; possible D gene TRBD1, 6 bases. Per germline, CDR1 SEHNR and CDR2 FQNEAQ (reference sequence). V lost 3 bases to trimming and J lost 2 bases, with 10 bases between them. The CDR3 runs to 14 residues. The CDR3 region has the DNA TGTGCCAGCAGCTTTTCTGACAGGAACTATGGCTACACCTTC. Translated, it gives CASSFSDRNYGYTF.

The rearrangement links TRBV4-1 to TRBJ2-3; 8 positions agree with TRBD2. This CDR3 contains 17 residues. With V trimmed by 0 bases and J by 2 bases, 7 bases remained unmatched. Germline V lookup: CDR1 MGHRA, CDR2 YSYEKL. CDR3 sequence reads: CASSQEGRRGATDTQYF. CDR3 coding DNA: TGCGCCAGCAGCCAAGAAGGTCGGCGGGGGGCCACAGATACGCAGTATTTT.

The rearrangement uses TRBV7-9 and TRBJ2-7, with D tentatively TRBD1 (5 bases). The CDR3 length is 13 residues. Germline loops: CDR1 SEHNR, CDR2 FQNEAQ (reference sequence). V lost 6 bases and J 0 bases, leaving 9 bases between the germline ends. In DNA, the CDR3 is TGTGCCAGCAGTCAGGGCAGCTCCTACGAGCAGTACTTC. It codes for CASSQGSSYEQYF.

The chain is built from TRBV19 and TRBJ1-4; 9 bases line up with TRBD1. This CDR3 comprises 14 residues. Trimming at V came to 3 bases and at J to 7 bases, leaving 3 bases not matched to a gene. From germline, CDR1 is LNHDA and CDR2 SQIVND (reference sequence). CDR3 nucleotides: TGTGCCAGTAGTATTGGGACAGGGCCTGAAAAACTGTTTTTT. Protein: CASSIGTGPEKLFF.

The chain has TRBV7-9 and TRBJ2-1; maybe TRBD2 (6 bases). The CDR3 is 14 amino acids. CDR1 SEHNR and CDR2 FQNEAQ come from the germline V gene (reference sequence). V lost 5 bases and J lost 7, with 15 bases in between. The CDR3 protein is CASSPPGVMNEQFF. In DNA, the CDR3 is TGTGCCAGCAGCCCCCCGGGGGTAATGAATGAGCAGTTCTTC. The full variable domain, rest sourced from reference TRBV7-9 and TRBJ2-1, is DTGVSQNPRHKITKRGQNVTFRCDPISEHNRLYWYRQTLGQGPEFLTYFQNEAQLEKSRLLSDRFSAERPKGSFSTLEIQRTEQGDSAMYLCASSPPGVMNEQFFGPGTRLTVL.

This clone has a single count. The chain recombines TRBV6-6 with TRBJ1-1; D ambiguous. V was shortened by 7 bases and J by 1 base, with 7 bases between the two germline ends. The CDR3 length is 12 residues. Germline CDR1 and CDR2: MNHNY and SVGAGI (reference sequence). The chain's CDR3 is CASTEANTEAFF. CDR3 DNA: TGTGCCAGCACGGAGGCGAACACTGAAGCTTTCTTT.

This chain uses TRBV4-2 with TRBJ2-1; 11 bases are shared with TRBD2. V shed 3 bases, J shed 5 bases, and the junction held 9 bases outside the gene matches. This CDR3 has 17 amino acids. Germline CDR1 is LGHNA and CDR2 is YNFKEQ. CDR3 DNA: TGTGCCAGCAGCCAGCACCAACTAGCGGGAGAAAACAATGAGCAGTTCTTC. Translated, it gives CASSQHQLAGENNEQFF.

This clone has just a few counts. The chain has TRBV10-2 and TRBJ1-6, with a possible D match to TRBD1 (6 bases). CDR3 length: 13 amino acids. Germline V gives CDR1 WSHSY, CDR2 SAAADI. V was cut by 10 bases and J by 11 bases, with 18 bases left in between. CDR3 amino acids: CATNRDIPAPLHF. The DNA for the CDR3 is TGCGCCACCAACCGGGACATCCCTGCACCCCTCCACTTT.

The chain carries TRBV7-9 and TRBJ2-1; TRBD2 matches at 11 bases. CDR1 SEHNR and CDR2 FQNEAQ come from the germline V gene (reference sequence). The CDR3 sequence is 15 residues long. The V and J ends lost 5 bases and 5 bases, in that order; junction bases with no gene match: 5. The CDR3 DNA follows: TGTGCCAGCAGCGAACTAGCGGGGGACGACAATGAGCAGTTCTTC. Protein: CASSELAGDDNEQFF.

The V gene is TRBV13, the J gene TRBJ2-3; the match to TRBD2 covers 7 bases. CDR1 and CDR2 from the germline V gene are PRHDT and FYEKMQ (reference sequence). The CDR3 is made up of 14 amino acids. J lost 6 bases, V lost 5 bases, and 8 bases had no gene match. The CDR3 DNA sequence: TGTGCCAGCAGCCCCCCTAGCGGCGGGGATACGCAGTATTTT. This codes for CASSPPSGGDTQYF. The whole variable domain, filled in from reference TRBV13 and TRBJ2-3, reads AAGVIQSPRHLIKEKRETATLKCYPIPRHDTVYWYQQGPGQDPQFLISFYEKMQSDKGSIPDRFSAQQFSDYHSELNMSSLELGDSALYFCASSPPSGGDTQYFGPGTRLTVL.

This chain connects TRBV10-2 to TRBJ2-7, with 8 bases aligning to TRBD2. Trimming removed 8 bases from V and 5 bases from J; junction bases left unmatched: 11. This CDR3 region has 14 residues. Germline V lookup: CDR1 WSHSY, CDR2 SAAADI. For the CDR3, the DNA is TGCGCCAGCTACCTTCCGGGGGGGTGGCACGAGCAGTACTTC. As protein: CASYLPGGWHEQYF.

J is TRBJ1-4 and V is TRBV28, with TRBD1 as a possible D gene (6 bases). Between the trimmed V and J ends, which lost 4 bases and 4 bases, there was a span of 13 bases. The V gene's germline CDR1 is MDHEN and CDR2 SYDVKM. This CDR3 spans 15 amino acids. The CDR3 protein is CASSSDRRGNEKLFF. For the CDR3, the DNA is TGTGCCAGCAGTTCAGACAGGCGAGGTAATGAAAAACTGTTTTTT.

The chain joins TRBV10-3 to TRBJ1-5; TRBD1 agrees at 7 bases. Unmatched junction bases numbered 3, after V lost 2 bases and J lost 5 bases. The CDR3 length is 14 residues. The germline gives CDR1 ENHRY, CDR2 SYGVKD. CDR3 sequence reads: CAISERGPDQPQHF. CDR3 bases: TGTGCCATCAGTGAGAGGGGGCCCGATCAGCCCCAGCATTTT.

V gene TRBV7-6 combines with J gene TRBJ1-3, with no clear D. Germline CDR1 is SGHVS and CDR2 is FNYEAQ. The CDR3 is 15 residues long. Trimming took 5 bases from V and 1 from J, leaving 12 bases between them. The CDR3 loop reads CASSQQSQSGNTIYF. The CDR3 DNA follows: TGTGCCAGCAGCCAACAATCCCAATCTGGAAACACCATATATTTT.

The DNA of the CDR3 is TGTGCCAGCAGGCGGACTAGCGGGAGAACAGATACGCAGTATTTT. This sequence encodes CASRRTSGRTDTQYF. This chain uses TRBV6-5 with TRBJ2-3; the match to TRBD2 covers 13 bases. Germline-derived CDR1 and CDR2 are MNHEY and SVGAGI. The J segment lost 3 bases and the V segment lost 6 bases, leaving 3 bases of the junction unmatched. This CDR3 is 15 amino acids long.

The chain has TRBV10-3 and TRBJ2-1; a possible D gene is TRBD1 (5 bases). Trimming cost V 7 bases and J 7 bases, with 14 bases left between them. Looked up from germline, CDR1 is ENHRY and CDR2 is SYGVKD. The CDR3 totals 13 residues. In DNA form, the CDR3 reads TGTGCCATCAAAACCCAGGGTGAGAATGAGCAGTTCTTC. Amino acids: CAIKTQGENEQFF.

The chain has TRBV6-5 and TRBJ1-2; TRBD1 is a possible D gene (5 bases). CDR1 MNHEY and CDR2 SVGAGI come from the germline V gene. Trimming pared 5 bases from V and 4 bases from J, leaving 11 bases between. There are 13 residues in the CDR3. The CDR3 nucleotides read TGTGCCAGCAGTCCGACAGTCAGCTATGGCTACACCTTC. The encoded protein is CASSPTVSYGYTF.

This clone was recorded a few times. Mismatch with germline at one junction end may stem from a read error. The V gene is TRBV7-2, the J gene TRBJ2-2; 11 bases map to TRBD2. CDR1 SGHTA and CDR2 FQGNSA come from the germline V gene. The CDR3 runs to 15 residues. The CDR3 sequence is CASSLAGGGTGELFF. The CDR3 coding sequence is TGTGCCAGCAGCCTAGCGGGGGGAGGCACCGGGGAGCTGTTTTTT. Supplemented by reference TRBV7-2 and TRBJ2-2, the full variable domain reads GAGVSQSPSNKVTEKGKDVELRCDPISGHTALYWYRQSLGQGLEFLIYFQGNSAPDKSGLPSDRFSAERTGGSVSTLTIQRTQQEDSAVYLCASSLAGGGTGELFFGEGSRLTVL.

This chain uses TRBV11-1 with TRBJ2-2; D might be TRBD2 (6 bases). The CDR3 is 13 residues long. V was trimmed by 5 bases and J by 6 bases, leaving 10 bases between them. Germline CDR1 SGHAT, CDR2 FQDESV (reference sequence). DNA of the CDR3: TGTGCCAGCAGCCCGACTAGAGCCGGGGAGCTGTTTTTT. Amino acid sequence: CASSPTRAGELFF.

V gene TRBV19 combines with J gene TRBJ1-2, with D perhaps matching TRBD1 (6 bases). The CDR3 is 12 amino acids. Germline CDR1 LNHDA, CDR2 SQIVND (reference sequence). Trimming stripped 6 bases from V and 2 bases from J, with 7 bases between. The CDR3 sequence: CASRDRNYGYTF. The DNA for the CDR3 is TGTGCCAGTAGGGACAGAAACTATGGCTACACCTTC.

The chain is built from TRBV5-5 and TRBJ2-3; possible D gene TRBD1, 6 bases. The germline V gene has CDR1 SGHKS and CDR2 YYEKEE (reference sequence). Trimming took off 3 bases at V and 2 bases at J, with 10 bases between the two ends. This CDR3 has 14 amino acids. The CDR3 sequence: CASSSQGNTDTQYF. In DNA form, the CDR3 reads TGTGCCAGCAGCTCGCAGGGGAACACAGATACGCAGTATTTT. Full variable domain (outside the CDR3, taken from reference TRBV5-5 and TRBJ2-3): DAGVTQSPTHLIKTRGQQVTLRCSPISGHKSVSWYQQVLGQGPQFIFQYYEKEERGRGNFPDRFSARQFPNYSSELNVNALLLGDSALYLCASSSQGNTDTQYFGPGTRLTVL.

The rearrangement links TRBV28 to TRBJ2-1, with 14 bases lining up with TRBD2. Germline V lookup: CDR1 MDHEN, CDR2 SYDVKM. The J segment lost 4 bases and the V segment lost 3 bases, leaving 11 bases of the junction unmatched. The length of the CDR3 is 19 residues. Written as DNA, the CDR3 is TGTGCCAGCAGTTTCTCCGGGACTAGCGGGAGAATAGAGTACAATGAGCAGTTCTTC. It encodes CASSFSGTSGRIEYNEQFF.